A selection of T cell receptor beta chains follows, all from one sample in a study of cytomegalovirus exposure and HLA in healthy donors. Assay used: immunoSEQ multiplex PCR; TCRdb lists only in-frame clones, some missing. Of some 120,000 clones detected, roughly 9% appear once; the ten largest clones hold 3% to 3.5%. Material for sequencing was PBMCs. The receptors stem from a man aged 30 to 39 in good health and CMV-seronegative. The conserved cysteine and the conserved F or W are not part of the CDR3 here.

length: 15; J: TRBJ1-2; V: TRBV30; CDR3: AWIRGDRGPLNYGYT
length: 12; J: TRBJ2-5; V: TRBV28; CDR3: ASRRLAGEETQY
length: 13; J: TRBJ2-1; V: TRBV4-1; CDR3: ASSQVLAGGKEQF
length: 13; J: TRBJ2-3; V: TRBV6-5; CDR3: ASSYGQGSTDTQY
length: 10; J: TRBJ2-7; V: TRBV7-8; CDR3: ASSLTSGEQY
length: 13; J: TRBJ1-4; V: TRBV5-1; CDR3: ASCGQGAYNEKLF
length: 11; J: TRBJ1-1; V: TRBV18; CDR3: ASSPRRDTEAF
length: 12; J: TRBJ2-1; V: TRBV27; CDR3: ASSLGQGYGEQF
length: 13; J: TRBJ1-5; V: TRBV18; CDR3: ASSPPGGIGQPQH
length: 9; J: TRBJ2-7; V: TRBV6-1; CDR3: ASSRSGEQY
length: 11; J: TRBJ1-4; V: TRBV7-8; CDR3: ASSPKGGLSLF
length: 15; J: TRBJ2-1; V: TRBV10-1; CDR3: ASSETRVGELHNEQF
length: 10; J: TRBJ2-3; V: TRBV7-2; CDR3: ASSRPPDMQY
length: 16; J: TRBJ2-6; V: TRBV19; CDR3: ASSTPGQGASGANVLT
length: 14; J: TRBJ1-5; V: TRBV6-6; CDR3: ASSSLREGGNQPQH
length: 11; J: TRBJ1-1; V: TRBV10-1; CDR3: ASSGHMNTEAF
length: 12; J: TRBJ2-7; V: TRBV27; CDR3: ASRPGTSGHEQY
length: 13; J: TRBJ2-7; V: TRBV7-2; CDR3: ASSLSSSGSYEQY
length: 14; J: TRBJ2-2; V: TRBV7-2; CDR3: ASSLLGTSLGGELF
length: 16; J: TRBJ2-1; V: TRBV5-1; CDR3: ASSNTRGTSASYNEQF
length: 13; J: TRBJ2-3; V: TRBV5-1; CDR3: ASSLHRGWADTQY
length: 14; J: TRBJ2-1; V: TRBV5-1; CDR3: ASSPQTSGSRNEQF
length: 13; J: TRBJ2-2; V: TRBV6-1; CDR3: ASFPGGVDTGELF
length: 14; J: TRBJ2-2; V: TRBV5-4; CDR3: ASSTGGTANTGELF
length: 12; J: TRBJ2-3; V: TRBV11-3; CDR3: ASSPRVAPDTQY
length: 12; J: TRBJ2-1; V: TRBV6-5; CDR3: ASSPGLAYNEQF